A selection of T cell receptor beta chains follows, all from one sample in a study of blood T cell repertoires in COVID-19. TCRdb keeps only in-frame clones here, not all; method: immunoSEQ multiplex PCR. The table records over 300,000 clones, about 89% of them present only once. Sequenced input: PBMCs or T cells enriched from blood (not recorded which). Receptors were obtained from a woman aged 40 to 50 who had recovered from COVID-19. Each CDR3 is given with its conserved first and last residue. The order of the fields is V gene, D gene, CDR3 protein. A D gene is named only where the DNA matches it firmly.

TRBV28 | - | CASSSTGRNTGELFF
TRBV6-5 | TRBD1 | CASSPTGTNTEAFF
TRBV2 | - | CASNFGGYNEQFF
TRBV30 | - | CAWGGVEAFF
TRBV9 | - | CASSVRTDHFGYTF
TRBV7-2 | TRBD1 | CASSLGGQGNIQYF
TRBV6-5 | - | CATSQGMNSPLHF
TRBV6-2/TRBV6-3 | - | CASSYSPGDPYEQYF
TRBV11-2 | TRBD2 | CASNSGGRVDTQYF
TRBV7-8 | - | CASSEVTDTQYF
TRBV5-4 | TRBD1 | CASSAGTVNTEAFF
TRBV12-3/TRBV12-4 | TRBD1 | CASSRQGHYGYTF
TRBV9 | - | CASSYSNNGYEQYF
TRBV11-3 | - | CASSGTSADIQYF
TRBV19 | - | CASSTTSPYALYEQYF
TRBV2 | - | CASKRGDGAYEQYF
TRBV24-1 | - | CATSEQGTKNIQYF
TRBV29-1 | - | CSVGGSSNQPQHF
TRBV29-1 | TRBD1 | CSVIETGELTYEQYF
TRBV6-5 | TRBD1 | CASSKDRGQRTQYF
TRBV4-3 | - | CASSHIKTGGLGTGELFF
TRBV5-1 | - | CASNGGETQYF
TRBV14 | - | CASSHTGSPTNEKLFF
TRBV5-4 | - | CASSLSHMNTEAFF
TRBV4-1 | - | CASSPLGVGTQYF
TRBV29-1 | - | CSVEGIVRGTEAFF
TRBV5-4 | TRBD1 | CASSKGTGEGLMEQYF
TRBV4-2 | TRBD1 | CASSETGTETQYF
TRBV7-2 | - | CASSLGAGFYEQYF
TRBV30 | - | CAWSVREIGANVLTF
TRBV7-2 | - | CASSLSNTGELFF
TRBV21-1 | - | CASSKGGEVNTEAFF
TRBV28 | TRBD2 | CASTTLAGGPYEQYF
TRBV15 | TRBD1 | CATSWDRGRGTDTQYF
TRBV3-1/TRBV3-2 | - | CASSQDGSEKLFF
TRBV29-1 | TRBD2 | CSVNDAGLAADTQYF
TRBV6-2/TRBV6-3 | - | CASSYAGYRTEAFF
TRBV7-2 | TRBD1 | CASRQGSKNTEAFF
TRBV18 | - | CASSPPPLAGNTIYF
TRBV29-1 | TRBD2 | CSVAVAGGSYEQYF
TRBV7-2 | - | CASSALTAVNTEAFF
TRBV25-1 | - | CASSEKTDQETQYF